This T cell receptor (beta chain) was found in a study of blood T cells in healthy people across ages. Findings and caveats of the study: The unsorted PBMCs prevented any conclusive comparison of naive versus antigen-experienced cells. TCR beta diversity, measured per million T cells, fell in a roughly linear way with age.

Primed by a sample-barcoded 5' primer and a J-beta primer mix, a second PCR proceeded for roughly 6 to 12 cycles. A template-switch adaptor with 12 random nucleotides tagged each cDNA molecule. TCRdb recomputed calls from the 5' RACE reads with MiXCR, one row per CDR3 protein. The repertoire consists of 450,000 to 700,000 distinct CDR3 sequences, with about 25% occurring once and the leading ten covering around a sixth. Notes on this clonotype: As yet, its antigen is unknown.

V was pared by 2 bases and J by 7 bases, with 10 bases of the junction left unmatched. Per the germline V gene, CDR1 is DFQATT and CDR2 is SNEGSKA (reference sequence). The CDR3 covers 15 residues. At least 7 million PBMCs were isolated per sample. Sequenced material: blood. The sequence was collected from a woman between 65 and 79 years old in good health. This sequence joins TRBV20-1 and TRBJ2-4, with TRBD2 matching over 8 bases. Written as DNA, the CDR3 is TGCAGTGCTAGAAACGGGGGGGCTGGGAGCAACATTCAGTACTTC. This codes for CSARNGGAGSNIQYF.